The present T cell receptor (beta chain) was sequenced within a study of cytomegalovirus exposure and HLA in healthy donors. Study findings and constraints: It is likely that the observed cluster of highly shared sequence variants was a sequencing artifact.

Use of 60 Vbeta and 13 Jbeta primers characterized the PCR. Repertoires were generated with immunoSEQ multiplex PCR, while TCRdb's copy carries only in-frame clones and drops some. Among 100,000 to 150,000 clones, around 79% were seen once, and the ten largest hold 2% to 2.5%. This CDR3 is built from 13 residues. V was shortened by 5 bases and J by 8 bases, with 15 bases between the two germline ends. Germline V lookup: CDR1 SGHTA, CDR2 FQGTGA. About this clone: Its specificity is unknown.

The chain carries TRBV7-3 and TRBJ1-2; weak D call: TRBD1 (6 bases). The sample taken for sequencing was PBMCs. The TCR sequence derives from a woman aged 40-49 years in good health and CMV-seropositive. In nucleotides, the CDR3 is TGTGCCAGCAGCCTTCAACAGGGAGAGGGCTACACCTTC. Its translation: CASSLQQGEGYTF.